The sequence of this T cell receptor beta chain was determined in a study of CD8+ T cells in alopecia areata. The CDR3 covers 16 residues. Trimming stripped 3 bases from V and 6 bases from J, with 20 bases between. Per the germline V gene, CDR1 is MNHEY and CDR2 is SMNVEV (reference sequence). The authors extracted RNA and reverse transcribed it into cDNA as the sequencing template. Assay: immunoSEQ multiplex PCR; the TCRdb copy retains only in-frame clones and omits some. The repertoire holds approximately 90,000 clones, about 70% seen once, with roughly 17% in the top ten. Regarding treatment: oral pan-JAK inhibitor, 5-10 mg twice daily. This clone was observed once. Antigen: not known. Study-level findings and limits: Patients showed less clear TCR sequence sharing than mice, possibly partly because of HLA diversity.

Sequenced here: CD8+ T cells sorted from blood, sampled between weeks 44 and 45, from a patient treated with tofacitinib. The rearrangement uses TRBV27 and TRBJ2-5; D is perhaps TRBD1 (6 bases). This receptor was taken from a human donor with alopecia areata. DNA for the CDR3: TGTGCCAGCAGTTTGGGGGCAGGCTACCACCATCAGACCCAGTACTTC. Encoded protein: CASSLGAGYHHQTQYF.